Shown below are 7 T cell receptor beta chains from a single sample sequenced in a study of T cells in Graves' hyperthyroidism and ophthalmopathy. Authors of the study amplified TCR beta CDR3 regions from RNA transcripts. Using the HTBI primer set, a first-round RT-PCR was run on the TCR CDR3. MiXCR, applied by TCRdb to the multiplex PCR reads, yields one record per CDR3 protein. The table includes around 690,000 distinct CDR3 sequences, 17% detected once. The sample consisted of blood. The receptors derive from a middle-aged man with Graves' hyperthyroidism.

With respect to this clonotype: Being one base from a much bigger clone, this may be a read error. The V gene is TRBV4-2, the J gene TRBJ1-1; D gene unclear. V was pared by 5 bases and J by 5 bases, with 18 bases between. The CDR3 runs 15 residues. CDR1 is LGHNA and CDR2 is YNFKEQ in the germline V gene. The CDR3 spells CASSSGGGSRTEAFF. CDR3 in DNA: TGTGCCAGCAGCTCCGGAGGCGGATCGAGGACTGAAGCTTTCTTT.

This clonotype was picked up many times. The V call is TRBV12-3 or TRBV12-4, the J call TRBJ1-2; D might be TRBD1 (6 bases). With 4 bases removed from V and 8 bases from J, the gap between germline ends came to 14 bases. The CDR3 is made up of 13 amino acids. The DNA for the CDR3 is TGTGCCAGCAGTTCCCCAAGGACAGAGGGCTACACCTTC. Translating gives CASSSPRTEGYTF.

The chain couples TRBV9 to TRBJ2-5; TRBD2 agrees at 9 bases. After removal of 0 bases from V and 4 bases from J, the junction contained 1 base not matched to a gene. Germline values: CDR1 SGDLS, CDR2 YYNGEE. The CDR3 loop spans 14 amino acids. The CDR3 DNA follows: TGTGCCAGCAGCGTAGAACTAGCGGGAGAGACCCAGTACTTC. It specifies CASSVELAGETQYF.

This chain connects TRBV15 to TRBJ1-5; D gene uncertain. Germline lookup yields CDR1 LNHNV and CDR2 YYDKDF (reference sequence). Trimming cost V 3 bases and J 2 bases, with 14 bases left between them. The CDR3 runs 16 residues. CDR3 residues: CATSSPGRSGNQPQHF. In DNA form, the CDR3 reads TGTGCCACCAGCAGCCCAGGCCGCTCAGGCAATCAGCCCCAGCATTTT.

In its sample, this clonotype was seen many times. The CDR3 DNA reads as TGTGCCAGCAGCGTAGCTGCAGGGGGCATCTCTGGAAACACCATATATTTT. Encoded protein: CASSVAAGGISGNTIYF. The chain recombines TRBV9 with TRBJ1-3; TRBD1 matches at 8 bases. With 0 bases clipped from V and 0 bases from J, the junction kept 5 bases outside the gene matches. The germline gives CDR1 SGDLS, CDR2 YYNGEE. The CDR3 has 17 residues.

The rearrangement joins TRBV30 to TRBJ2-7; 7 bases align to TRBD2. This CDR3 has 13 amino acids. CDR1 GTSNPN and CDR2 SVGIG come from the germline V gene (reference sequence). The V segment lost 3 bases and the J segment 6 bases; nucleotides outside the gene matches: 8. The CDR3 nucleotides are TGTGCCTGGAGCCCACGGGGGGAACGCGAGCAGTACTTC. Translated, it gives CAWSPRGEREQYF. The full variable domain, with the rest looked up from reference TRBV30 and TRBJ2-7, is SQTIHQWPATLVQPVGSPLSLECTVEGTSNPNLYWYRQAAGRGLQLLFYSVGIGQISSEVPQNLSASRPQDRQFILSSKKLLLSDSGFYLCAWSPRGEREQYFGPGTRLTVT.

This clonotype was seen many times. This chain uses TRBV19 with TRBJ1-1, with a weak D call TRBD1 (5 bases). CDR3 length: 12 residues. In germline, CDR1 is LNHDA, CDR2 SQIVND (reference sequence). The ends were cut back, 6 bases at V and 3 bases at J, with 8 bases in the middle. In nucleotides, the CDR3 is TGTGCCAGTAGATTGGGGGACACTGAAGCTTTCTTT. It codes for CASRLGDTEAFF. Drawing the rest from reference TRBV19 and TRBJ1-1, the complete variable domain is DGGITQSPKYLFRKEGQNVTLSCEQNLNHDAMYWYRQDPGQGLRLIYYSQIVNDFQKGDIAEGYSVSREKKESFPLTVTSAQKNPTAFYLCASRLGDTEAFFGQGTRLTVV.